The next 5 T cell receptor beta chains were all read from a single sample in a study of cytomegalovirus exposure and HLA in healthy donors. 13 Jbeta primers and 60 Vbeta primers were used for the PCR. TCRdb keeps only in-frame clones here, not all; method: immunoSEQ multiplex PCR. The sample has around 220,000 clones, 60% to 85% seen once. The sample taken for sequencing was PBMCs. The receptors stem from a man aged 35 to 55 in good health and CMV-seronegative.

This chain uses TRBV4-3 with TRBJ2-5, with D possibly being TRBD1 (6 bases). Trimming took 0 bases from V and 2 from J, leaving 10 bases between them. CDR1 and CDR2 from the germline V gene are LGHNA and YSLEER. This CDR3 comprises 15 residues. The CDR3, as DNA: TGCGCCAGCAGCCAAGATTCAGGGGATCAAGAGACCCAGTACTTC. Protein: CASSQDSGDQETQYF.

CDR3 region: CASSIVGANYGYTF. DNA of the CDR3: TGTGCCAGTAGTATAGTGGGGGCAAACTATGGCTACACCTTC. The V and J genes are TRBV19 and TRBJ1-2; possibly TRBD1 for D (6 bases). CDR1 is LNHDA, CDR2 SQIVND, per germline (reference sequence). This CDR3 region has 14 residues. The ends were cut back, 1 base at V and 2 bases at J, with 8 bases in the middle.

The chain is built from TRBV28 and TRBJ2-7, with 7 bases that match TRBD1. Losses at the gene ends were 3 bases for V and 0 bases for J; bases not matched to a gene: 2. The CDR3 runs 14 residues. Germline V gene sequence: CDR1 MDHEN, CDR2 SYDVKM. CDR3 DNA: TGTGCCAGCAGTTTGACAGGGCCCTCCTACGAGCAGTACTTC. This encodes CASSLTGPSYEQYF.

The V gene is TRBV9, the J gene TRBJ1-1; possible D gene TRBD1, 5 bases. V was clipped by 0 bases and J by 1 base, with 7 bases between them. CDR1 is SGDLS, CDR2 YYNGEE, per germline. This CDR3 spans 14 amino acids. The CDR3 DNA sequence: TGTGCCAGCAGCGTAGGACAGCCGAACACTGAAGCTTTCTTT. It encodes CASSVGQPNTEAFF.

J is TRBJ1-4 and V is TRBV7-9, with D tentatively TRBD1 (5 bases). Germline CDR1 reads SEHNR; CDR2 reads FQNEAQ (reference sequence). V gave up 1 base and J gave up 6 bases, with 12 bases separating them. CDR3 size: 15 residues. The CDR3 coding sequence is TGTGCCAGCAGCTTAGTCGGGGGATCGGATGAAAAACTGTTTTTT. Translating gives CASSLVGGSDEKLFF.